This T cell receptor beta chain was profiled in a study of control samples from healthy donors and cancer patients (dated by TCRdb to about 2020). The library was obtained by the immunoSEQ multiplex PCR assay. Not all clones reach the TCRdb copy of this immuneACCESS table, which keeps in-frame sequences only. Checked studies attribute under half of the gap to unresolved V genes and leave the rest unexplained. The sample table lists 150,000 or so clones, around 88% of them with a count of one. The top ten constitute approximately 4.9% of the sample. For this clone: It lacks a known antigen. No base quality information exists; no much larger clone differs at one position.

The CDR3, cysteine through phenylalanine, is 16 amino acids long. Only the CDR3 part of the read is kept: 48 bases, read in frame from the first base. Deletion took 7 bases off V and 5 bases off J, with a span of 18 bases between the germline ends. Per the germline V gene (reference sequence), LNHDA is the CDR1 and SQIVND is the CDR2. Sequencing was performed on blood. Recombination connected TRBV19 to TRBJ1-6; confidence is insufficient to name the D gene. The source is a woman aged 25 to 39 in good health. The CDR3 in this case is CASKPQTPRDNSPLHF. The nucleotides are TGTGCCAGTAAGCCACAGACACCAAGGGATAATTCACCCCTCCACTTT.